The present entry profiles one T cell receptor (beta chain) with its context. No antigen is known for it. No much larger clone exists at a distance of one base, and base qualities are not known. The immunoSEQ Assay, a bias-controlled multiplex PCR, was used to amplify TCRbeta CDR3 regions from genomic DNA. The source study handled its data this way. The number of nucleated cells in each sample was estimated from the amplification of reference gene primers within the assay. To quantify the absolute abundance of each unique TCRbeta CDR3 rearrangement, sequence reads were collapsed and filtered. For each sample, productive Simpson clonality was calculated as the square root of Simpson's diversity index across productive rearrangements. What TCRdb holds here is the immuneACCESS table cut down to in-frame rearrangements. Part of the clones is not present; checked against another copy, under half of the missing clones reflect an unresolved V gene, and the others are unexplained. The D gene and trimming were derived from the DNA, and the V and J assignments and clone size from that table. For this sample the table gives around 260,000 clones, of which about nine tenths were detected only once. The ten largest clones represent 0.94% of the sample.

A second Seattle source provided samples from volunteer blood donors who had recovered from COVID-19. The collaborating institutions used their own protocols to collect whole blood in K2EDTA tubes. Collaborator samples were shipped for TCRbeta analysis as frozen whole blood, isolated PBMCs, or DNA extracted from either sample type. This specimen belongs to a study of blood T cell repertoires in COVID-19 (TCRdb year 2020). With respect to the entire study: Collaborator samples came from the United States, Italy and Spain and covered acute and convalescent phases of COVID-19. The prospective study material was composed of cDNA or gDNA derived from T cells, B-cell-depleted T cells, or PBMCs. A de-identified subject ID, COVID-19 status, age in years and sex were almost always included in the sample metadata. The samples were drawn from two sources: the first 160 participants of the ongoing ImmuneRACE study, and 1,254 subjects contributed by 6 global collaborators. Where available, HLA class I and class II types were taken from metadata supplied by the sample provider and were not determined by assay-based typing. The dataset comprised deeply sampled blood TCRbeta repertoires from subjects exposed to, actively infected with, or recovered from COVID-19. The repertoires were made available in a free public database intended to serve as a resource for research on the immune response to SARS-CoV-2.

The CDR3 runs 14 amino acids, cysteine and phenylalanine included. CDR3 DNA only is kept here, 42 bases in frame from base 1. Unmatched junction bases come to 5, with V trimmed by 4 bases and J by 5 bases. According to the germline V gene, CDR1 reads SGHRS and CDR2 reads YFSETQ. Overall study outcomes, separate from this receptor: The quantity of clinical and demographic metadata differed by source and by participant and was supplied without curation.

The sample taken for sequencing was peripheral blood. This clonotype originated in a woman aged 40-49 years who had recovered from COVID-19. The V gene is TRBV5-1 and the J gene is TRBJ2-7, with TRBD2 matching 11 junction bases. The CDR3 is CASSVTSGIHEQYF. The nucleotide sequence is TGCGCCAGCAGCGTGACTAGCGGGATCCACGAGCAGTACTTC.